Listed below are T cell receptor beta chains from one sample, sequenced in a study of radiotherapy plus CTLA-4 blockade in lung cancer. The data were produced by immunoSEQ multiplex PCR, yet TCRdb's version contains in-frame clones alone and is incomplete. The data show about 29,000 clones, about 81% seen once. Here the sequenced sample was peripheral blood, taken from a patient treated with radiotherapy plus ipilimumab. The receptors stem from a human donor with non-small cell lung cancer that progressed on radiotherapy plus ipilimumab. CDR3s include the opening cysteine and the closing phenylalanine or tryptophan. A D gene is named only where the DNA matches it firmly. Only some rows state a clone size, as once, few, many or a class for expanded clones.

v_gene	j_gene	abundance	d_gene	CDR3nt	CDR3aa
TRBV11-2	TRBJ2-3	.	TRBD2	TGTGCCAGCAGCCAGATTAGCGGGGGCCTCACAGATACGCAGTATTTT	CASSQISGGLTDTQYF
TRBV28	TRBJ1-6	.	.	TGTGCCAGCAGTTCCCCTAGCTCCTATAATTCACCCCTCCACTTT	CASSSPSSYNSPLHF
TRBV6-1	TRBJ2-7	.	.	TGTGCCAGCAGTGATTTGGAGTTCGGCAGGGGGGTCTACGAGCAGTACTTC	CASSDLEFGRGVYEQYF
TRBV20-1	TRBJ2-5	.	TRBD1	TGCAGTGCTAGACGACAGGGAGAGCAGTACTTC	CSARRQGEQYF
TRBV5-1	TRBJ2-7	.	TRBD2	TGCGCCAGCAGCTCCGGGCGGCTAGCGGGGGGCTACGAGCAGTACTTC	CASSSGRLAGGYEQYF
TRBV4-1	TRBJ2-6	.	TRBD1	TGCGCCAGCAGGTGGACAGGGCGAAGCTCTGGGGCCAACGTCCTGACTTTC	CASRWTGRSSGANVLTF
TRBV5-1	TRBJ1-4	.	TRBD1	TGCGCCAGCAGCGAGACAGGGAATGAAAAACTGTTTTTT	CASSETGNEKLFF
TRBV9	TRBJ2-7	.	TRBD1	TGTGCCAGCAGCGTCGGGACAGGGCCCTACGAGCAGTACTTC	CASSVGTGPYEQYF
TRBV7-2	TRBJ2-5	.	.	TGTGCCAGCAGCTTGGCACGGGACTCCCGGGAGACCCAGTACTTC	CASSLARDSRETQYF
TRBV11-1	TRBJ2-1	.	.	TGTGCCAGCAGCCCACGAGGTAAAGGCAATGAGCAGTTCTTC	CASSPRGKGNEQFF
TRBV18	TRBJ2-3	.	.	TGTGCCAGCTCCCCTAGCACAGATACGCAGTATTTT	CASSPSTDTQYF
TRBV19	TRBJ2-3	.	.	TGTGCCAGTATTCAGATGGGCACAGATACGCAGTATTTT	CASIQMGTDTQYF
TRBV9	TRBJ1-2	.	TRBD1	TGTGCCAGCAGCACCCCGGGACAGGGGCGATTTAACTATGGCTACACCTTC	CASSTPGQGRFNYGYTF
TRBV4-1	TRBJ1-1	once	.	TGCGCCAGCAGCCAAGTCAGGAACACTGAAGCTTTCTTT	CASSQVRNTEAFF
TRBV20-1	TRBJ1-2	.	.	TGCAGTGCTAGAGATTCCGTTGGCTACACCTTC	CSARDSVGYTF
TRBV6-5	TRBJ1-5	.	.	TGTGCCAGCAGTCGGACTTATAATCAGCCCCAGCATTTT	CASSRTYNQPQHF
TRBV19	TRBJ1-2	.	.	TGTGCCAGTAGTATAGATCTCATACAGGCGGTTAACTATGGCTACACCTTC	CASSIDLIQAVNYGYTF
TRBV15	TRBJ2-3	.	TRBD2	TGTGCCACCAGCACTCCCATGTCTAGCGGGGGGATAGATACGCAGTATTTT	CATSTPMSSGGIDTQYF
TRBV5-6	TRBJ1-2	.	.	TGTGCCAGCAGCTTGAGACAGCTTAACTATGGCTACACCTTC	CASSLRQLNYGYTF
TRBV23-1	TRBJ2-1	.	.	TGCGCCAGCAGTCAAAAGGACGGGGATGAGCAGTTCTTC	CASSQKDGDEQFF
TRBV7-9	TRBJ1-2	.	TRBD1	TGTGCCAGCAGCTTAGAATTGGGACAGCTCTATGGCTACACCTTC	CASSLELGQLYGYTF
TRBV19	TRBJ1-4	.	TRBD1	TGTGCCAGTAGTTCCGGGACAGCCAAAGCAACTAATGAAAAACTGTTTTTT	CASSSGTAKATNEKLFF
TRBV7-2	TRBJ1-3	.	.	TGTGCCAGCAGCTTAGCTCTCTTTGGCGGGGGGAGCTCTGGAAACACCATATATTTT	CASSLALFGGGSSGNTIYF
TRBV6-1	TRBJ1-4	once	TRBD1	TGTGCCAGCAGTGAGACAGGGGGGGGTGAAAAACTGTTTTTT	CASSETGGGEKLFF
TRBV2	TRBJ2-7	.	TRBD2	TGTGCCAGCAACCCCTCGGGACTAACTAGCTCCTACGAGCAGTACTTC	CASNPSGLTSSYEQYF
TRBV18	TRBJ1-1	few	.	TGTGCCAGCTCACCTCAGGGGCAGGCGAACACTGAAGCTTTCTTT	CASSPQGQANTEAFF
TRBV28	TRBJ2-5	.	.	TGTGCCAGCAGTCAACACGACAGCCAAGAGACCCAGTACTTC	CASSQHDSQETQYF
TRBV6-5	TRBJ2-7	.	.	TGTGCCAGCAGTTACTCCATGACAGGCACCTACGAGCAGTACTTC	CASSYSMTGTYEQYF
TRBV6-1	TRBJ1-3	few	TRBD1	TGTGCCAGCAGTGGGAGACAGGGGCGGTCTGGAAACACCATATATTTT	CASSGRQGRSGNTIYF
TRBV2	TRBJ2-2	.	TRBD1	TGTGCCAGCAGCGGGACAGGGGGTTTGGCCGGGGAGCTGTTTTTT	CASSGTGGLAGELFF
TRBV6-1	TRBJ2-1	.	TRBD2	TGTGCCAGCAGTGACCCTGCCCGGGGGGTGCGGGGTGAGCAGTTCTTC	CASSDPARGVRGEQFF
TRBV5-4	TRBJ1-4	.	.	TGTGCCAGCAGCTTGTCGGGGGGACACCCAAATGACAAACTGTTTTTT	CASSLSGGHPNDKLFF
TRBV7-2	TRBJ2-2	.	.	TGTGCCAGCACCCCTAAGTCGCGACTCATAAACACCGGGGAGCTGTTTTTT	CASTPKSRLINTGELFF
TRBV2	TRBJ2-7	.	TRBD1	TGTGCCAGCTCCGGGGACAGGGTAACGTACGAGCAGTACTTC	CASSGDRVTYEQYF
TRBV19	TRBJ1-4	.	.	TGTGCCACTACTACGAGCGGGGCAGGGGATGAAAAACTGTTTTTT	CATTTSGAGDEKLFF
TRBV2	TRBJ1-6	.	.	TGTGCCAGCAGTGAAGCAGGCGGTTCACCCCTCCACTTT	CASSEAGGSPLHF
TRBV5-4	TRBJ1-1	.	.	TGTGCCAGCAGCTTGGGACAGGCCACTGAAGCTTTCTTT	CASSLGQATEAFF
TRBV4-1	TRBJ2-5	.	.	TGCGCCAGCAGCCTGGCCAGGCAAGAGACCCAGTACTTC	CASSLARQETQYF
TRBV5-1	TRBJ2-5	.	.	TGCGCCAGCAGCTTATCCCTATCGAACCAAGAGACCCAGTACTTC	CASSLSLSNQETQYF
TRBV27	TRBJ2-7	.	TRBD2	TGTGCCAGCAGCCAGACTAGCGGGGGCTCCTACGAGCAGTACTTC	CASSQTSGGSYEQYF
TRBV5-1	TRBJ2-3	many	TRBD2	TGCGCCAGCAGCCCGGGACTACAGAGCACAGATACGCAGTATTTT	CASSPGLQSTDTQYF
TRBV7-2	TRBJ1-5	.	.	TGTGCCAGCAGCTTAGGGAGGGATCAGCCCCAGCATTTT	CASSLGRDQPQHF
TRBV5-1	TRBJ1-3	.	.	TGCGCCAGCAGCTTGGGAGGGCGACAGGACCTTATATCTGGAAACACCATATATTTT	CASSLGGRQDLISGNTIYF
TRBV5-1	TRBJ1-5	.	.	TGCGCCAGCAGCTTGAGCAGCAATCAGCCCCAGCATTTT	CASSLSSNQPQHF
TRBV19	TRBJ1-5	few	TRBD1	TGTGCCAGTAGTAGCAGGACAGGGGGCCGCGCACTCAATCAGCCCCAGCATTTT	CASSSRTGGRALNQPQHF
TRBV6-6	TRBJ2-5	.	.	TGTGCCAGCAGACACAGAGAGACCCAGTACTTC	CASRHRETQYF